This T cell receptor beta chain was obtained from a study of identifying expanded T cells in peripheral blood. Study results and caveats: Roughly two-week clone count variance significantly increased as total template count grew. Approximately 1.1 clones differed between technical replicates, versus approximately 16 and 19 over time.

The germline gives CDR1 SGHTA, CDR2 FQGNSA. Trimming removed 3 bases at V and 4 bases at J, with 9 bases between. The length of the CDR3 is 13 residues. Generated by immunoSEQ multiplex PCR, the TCRdb table keeps only in-frame clones and is missing some. The sample has under 95,000 clones; around 91% are singletons. Concerning this clone: Its antigen is as yet unknown.

The receptor was isolated from a person between 18 and 75 years old in good health. Sequencing was done on a sample of blood. The chain combines TRBV7-2 with TRBJ1-2; D remains unclear. The CDR3 protein is CASSLYSGYGYTF. The CDR3 DNA reads as TGTGCCAGCAGCTTGTATTCAGGCTATGGCTACACCTTC.